A selection of T cell receptor beta chains follows, all from one sample in a study of T cells in localized non-small cell lung cancer. Clones were sequenced by immunoSEQ multiplex PCR, and TCRdb holds only the in-frame ones, with some missing. Counted here are 30,000 to 35,000 clones, 93% occurring once; the ten biggest clones make up under 8%. The specimen was peripheral blood, collected before any cancer treatment. These receptors came from a female donor at least 60 years old with stage I lung adenocarcinoma. Both conserved end residues are part of each CDR3. The D gene is left open where the match is weak. The listing skips clone size in some rows; elsewhere it reads once, few, many or a size class.

len,j_gene,v_gene,abundance,d_gene,CDR3aa,CDR3nt
16,TRBJ2-1,TRBV2,.,.,CASSERAASSYNEQFF,TGTGCCAGCAGTGAAAGGGCGGCGAGCTCCTACAATGAGCAGTTCTTC
16,TRBJ2-3,TRBV27,.,TRBD1,CASSRKQGAVTDTQYF,TGTGCCAGCAGCCGAAAACAGGGGGCTGTCACAGATACGCAGTATTTT
14,TRBJ2-7,TRBV5-6,.,.,CARGLVTGSYEQYF,TGTGCCAGAGGGTTGGTGACAGGCTCCTACGAGCAGTACTTC
13,TRBJ1-2,TRBV6-5,.,TRBD1,CASSRDRGPGYTF,TGTGCCAGCAGTCGGGACAGGGGCCCTGGCTACACCTTC
15,TRBJ1-1,TRBV15,.,.,CATSREQGTYTEAFF,TGTGCCACCAGCAGAGAACAGGGAACTTACACTGAAGCTTTCTTT
15,TRBJ2-7,TRBV10-2,.,TRBD2,CASSGRTSGSYEQYF,TGCGCCAGCAGCGGGAGGACTAGCGGGAGCTACGAGCAGTACTTC
18,TRBJ2-6,TRBV7-9,.,TRBD1,CASRPGTGLHSGANVLTF,TGTGCCAGCAGACCAGGGACAGGGTTACACTCTGGGGCCAACGTCCTGACTTTC
15,TRBJ1-2,TRBV6-1,once,.,CASTGEQPPAYGYTF,TGTGCCAGCACTGGCGAACAACCACCGGCCTATGGCTACACCTTC
13,TRBJ1-1,TRBV18,.,.,CASSSQWETEAFF,TGTGCCAGCTCATCCCAGTGGGAAACTGAAGCTTTCTTT
15,TRBJ1-5,TRBV6-6,.,.,CASSLRDPSNQPQHF,TGTGCCAGCAGTTTACGGGACCCCAGCAATCAGCCCCAGCATTTT
15,TRBJ1-1,TRBV18,.,.,CASSPQDIGDTEAFF,TGTGCCAGCTCACCACAGGACATTGGAGACACTGAAGCTTTCTTT
15,TRBJ2-1,TRBV27,.,.,CASSLDWDSYNEQFF,TGTGCCAGCAGTTTAGATTGGGACTCATACAATGAGCAGTTCTTC
15,TRBJ1-4,TRBV5-1,.,TRBD1,CASSGQGLENEKLFF,TGCGCCAGCAGCGGACAGGGGTTAGAAAACGAAAAACTGTTTTTT
12,TRBJ2-4,TRBV7-2,.,.,CASSLDGAFQYF,TGTGCCAGCAGCTTAGATGGGGCATTTCAGTACTTC
16,TRBJ1-5,TRBV18,.,TRBD1,CASSPATGLAGQPQHF,TGTGCCAGCTCACCCGCGACAGGGCTAGCTGGACAGCCCCAGCATTTT
14,TRBJ2-3,TRBV30,.,TRBD1,CAWSVRTGVDTQYF,TGTGCCTGGAGTGTAAGGACAGGGGTAGATACGCAGTATTTT
13,TRBJ1-1,TRBV5-6,.,.,CASSLVAGTEAFF,TGTGCCAGCAGCTTGGTCGCAGGCACTGAAGCTTTCTTT
13,TRBJ1-2,TRBV5-6,.,.,CASSTGQFYGYTF,TGTGCCAGCAGCACCGGACAGTTCTATGGCTACACCTTC
15,TRBJ1-4,TRBV5-1,.,TRBD1,CASSPSGGAYEKLFF,TGCGCCAGCAGCCCCTCAGGGGGCGCCTATGAAAAACTGTTTTTT
14,TRBJ2-1,TRBV9,.,.,CASSVAPGLNEQFF,TGTGCCAGCAGCGTAGCCCCCGGGTTAAATGAGCAGTTCTTC
14,TRBJ1-5,TRBV6-6,.,TRBD1,CASSQGQAYQPQHF,TGTGCCAGCAGCCAGGGACAGGCCTATCAGCCCCAGCATTTT
21,TRBJ2-3,TRBV6-8,.,TRBD2,CASSYPSSGRAGEVGTDTQYF,TGTGCCAGCAGTTACCCCTCTAGCGGGAGGGCCGGGGAAGTAGGGACAGATACGCAGTATTTT